These 9 T cell receptor beta chains originate from one sample sequenced in a study of beta chain features in type 1 diabetes. Expressed TCRB transcripts were sequenced because the isolated RNA had all been reverse transcribed beforehand. Repertoires were generated with immunoSEQ multiplex PCR, while TCRdb's copy carries only in-frame clones and drops some. Here the sample spans roughly 610,000 clones, roughly a sixth being singletons. What was sequenced was naive CD4+ T cells from blood. The receptors come from a man aged 18 to 29 in good health.

The chain carries TRBV19 and TRBJ1-1; 10 positions agree with TRBD1. V lost 9 bases and J lost 4; bases outside the gene matches: 8. This CDR3 comprises 14 residues. Looked up from germline, CDR1 is LNHDA and CDR2 is SQIVND (reference sequence). The CDR3 region is CASERTGGGTEAFF. The CDR3 coding sequence is TGTGCCAGCGAACGGACAGGGGGAGGCACTGAAGCTTTCTTT.

This clone has just a few counts. V and J are TRBV7-8 and TRBJ1-5; tentatively, D is TRBD1 (5 bases). The V end lost 5 bases, the J end lost 2 bases, and 10 bases lay between the germline ends. The CDR3 runs 14 residues. Germline V gene lookup returns CDR1 SGHVS and CDR2 FQNEAQ. This chain's CDR3 is CASSLREGNQPQHF. The CDR3 bases are TGTGCCAGCAGCCTCAGGGAAGGCAATCAGCCCCAGCATTTT.

This clone has more than one count but fewer than ten. The gene calls are TRBV6-5 and TRBJ2-7; possibly TRBD2 for D (6 bases). Trimming took off 7 bases at V and 5 bases at J, with 9 bases between the two ends. Germline V lookup: CDR1 MNHEY, CDR2 SVGAGI. This CDR3 has 11 residues. The CDR3 sequence is CASTRGNEQYF. The CDR3 region has the DNA TGTGCCAGCACTCGGGGGAACGAGCAGTACTTC.

The chain carries TRBV13 and TRBJ1-6; D perhaps matches TRBD1 (5 bases). Looked up from germline, CDR1 is PRHDT and CDR2 is FYEKMQ (reference sequence). Trimming removed 4 bases at V and 14 bases at J, with 9 bases between. The CDR3 has 11 amino acids. CDR3 sequence: CASSSTETLHF. CDR3 DNA sequence: TGTGCCAGCAGCTCGACAGAGACCCTCCACTTT.

In its sample, this clone was seen a few times. The same CDR3 arises from other DNA sequences in this sample as well. The CDR3 DNA sequence: TGCAGCGGGGACACTACTAACTATGGCTACACCTTC. Translating gives CSGDTTNYGYTF. This sequence joins TRBV29-1 and TRBJ1-2; D is perhaps TRBD1 (6 bases). The germline V gene has CDR1 SQVTM and CDR2 ANQGSEA. V was pared by 7 bases and J by 0 bases, with 9 bases between. CDR3 size: 12 residues.

The chain carries TRBV9 and TRBJ1-2, with D perhaps TRBD1 (6 bases). V was pared by 7 bases and J by 9 bases, with 25 bases between. The CDR3 consists of 15 residues. Per the germline V gene, CDR1 is SGDLS and CDR2 is YYNGEE. The DNA of the CDR3 is TGTGCCAGCCGACCGGCGGGCGGGGGCGACAACCGCTACACCTTC. It translates to CASRPAGGGDNRYTF.

In its sample, this clone was seen a few times. The rearrangement joins TRBV9 to TRBJ1-3; no reliable D call. The CDR3 is 16 residues long. The V gene's germline CDR1 is SGDLS and CDR2 YYNGEE. Trimming pared 4 bases from V and 0 bases from J, leaving 14 bases between. The CDR3 is CASSPSEAYSGNTIYF. The CDR3 nucleotides read TGTGCCAGCAGCCCGTCTGAGGCTTACTCTGGAAACACCATATATTTT.

The rearrangement uses TRBV6-5 and TRBJ2-7, with D possibly TRBD1 on 5 matching bases. The germline gives CDR1 MNHEY, CDR2 SVGAGI. This CDR3 comprises 15 residues. Trimming took off 0 bases at V and 3 bases at J, with 12 bases between the two ends. Here the CDR3 reads CASSYSAGKIYEQYF. In DNA, the CDR3 is TGTGCCAGCAGTTACTCGGCAGGGAAAATCTACGAGCAGTACTTC.

The V gene is TRBV5-4, the J gene TRBJ2-1; a possible D gene is TRBD1 (6 bases). The CDR3 length is 15 residues. Trimming pared 3 bases from V and 7 bases from J, leaving 17 bases between. Germline CDR1 is SGHNT and CDR2 is YYREEE (reference sequence). The CDR3 here is CASSSLDRKLNEQFF. CDR3 DNA sequence: TGTGCCAGCAGCTCCCTGGACAGAAAGTTGAATGAGCAGTTCTTC.